The TCR beta chain under discussion was sequenced for a study of technical replicates of blood from several donors (dated by TCRdb to 2015 to 2018). Preparation of the library involved the immunoSEQ multiplex PCR assay. This is the immuneACCESS table as TCRdb keeps it, with only in-frame sequences that have V and J called. A part of the clones is gone; compared with another copy, unresolved V genes explain less than half, and the rest is unexplained. The sample profile shows under 15,000 clones; under 95% of them were found once. The ten largest clones represent roughly a tenth of the sample. Compared with germline, V lacks 8 bases and J lacks 4 bases; bases without a gene match: 6. Spanning cysteine to phenylalanine, the CDR3 consists of 13 amino acids. The entry retains the CDR3 DNA only, 39 bases that are in frame from base 1. CDR1 MNHEY and CDR2 SMNVEV are derived from the germline V gene (reference sequence).

This clone has a single count. Its antigen specificity is not known. Per-base qualities were not stored, and no clone one base away is much larger. The source of this sequence is a human donor in good health. Sequenced sample: PBMCs. The chain links TRBV27 with TRBJ2-7; 9 bases in the middle match TRBD2. The CDR3 corresponds to CASRLADTYEQYF. The DNA sequence is given as TGTGCCAGCCGACTAGCGGATACATACGAGCAGTACTTC.